One and the same sample provided the 2 T cell receptor beta chains below, sequenced in a study of T cells in women clearing cervical HPV infection. TCRdb keeps only in-frame clones here, not all; method: immunoSEQ multiplex PCR. The ten most abundant clones cover approximately 5.4% of a sample with about 22,000 clones. Sequenced material: blood buffy coat. The receptors stem from a woman aged 18-69 years with a cervical HPV16 infection that either progressed to CIN3+ or cleared (not recorded which).

CDR3 bases read: TGCAGCGTTGAAGATCTACAGATATCTAGCACAGATACG. Its protein product is CSVEDLQISSTDT. From start to end, the CDR3 is CSVEDLQISSTDTQYF. The chain links TRBV29-1 to TRBJ2-3; the D is unclear. The read comes to an end 3 residues before the CDR3 does, leaving the germline J gene to fill in the end. This CDR3 comprises 16 residues. CDR1 and CDR2 from the germline V gene are SQVTM and ANQGSEA. V was pared by 0 bases and J by 0 bases, with 13 bases between.

For this clone: The sequence runs out 3 residues before the end of the CDR3; the remainder is reconstructed from the germline J gene. The J gene is TRBJ2-3, the V gene TRBV19, with 9 bases fitting TRBD2. V trimming: 0 bases; J trimming: 6 bases; junction bases outside the gene matches: 13. Germline lookup yields CDR1 LNHDA and CDR2 SQIVND (reference sequence). The CDR3 extends over 18 amino acids. CDR3 DNA, as far as it was read: TGTGCCAGTAGTATAGATCGGGCTAGCGGGGCGCTCGGGGATACG. Translated, it gives CASSIDRASGALGDT. The entire CDR3 protein is CASSIDRASGALGDTQYF.